The source of this T cell receptor (beta chain) is a study of blood T cells in healthy people across ages. This clonotype was observed a handful of times. A much larger clone is a single base away; this may be a read error. A sample-barcoded 5' primer and a J-beta primer mix were used in a second PCR of roughly 7 to 11 cycles. A single record per CDR3 protein comes from TCRdb applying MiXCR to the 5' RACE reads. The sample has 850,000 or so distinct CDR3 sequences; under 35% are singletons. The CDR3 loop spans 13 amino acids. Trimming left V 5 bases short and J 7 bases short, with 15 bases between. Sequenced: blood. J is TRBJ2-7 and V is TRBV12-3 or TRBV12-4; D uncertain. The sequence was collected from an elderly woman in good health. The chain's CDR3 is CASSGPPDGEQYF. The CDR3 DNA reads TGTGCCAGCAGTGGACCCCCCGATGGGGAGCAGTACTTC.